The entry below gives a single T cell receptor (beta chain) sequence along with its context. Antigen unknown. This record belongs to a study of breast tumors, draining lymph nodes, adjacent tissues. CDR3 length equals 18 residues. J was trimmed by 0 bases and V by 6 bases; bases with no gene match: 18. Germline V gives CDR1 DFQATT, CDR2 SNEGSKA (reference sequence). TCRdb re-called the multiplex PCR reads through MiXCR, storing one row per CDR3 protein. The sample lists about 21,000 distinct CDR3 sequences; about 38% were seen once. Whole-study findings and limits: Tumor TCR diversity was below lymph nodes but above nontumor tissue. The data were judged consistent with most tumor T cells coming from lymph node and expanding in tumor. Tumor T cell lymph node origin was a supported hypothesis, not proven.

The clonotype originates from a female donor with breast cancer. Some clones in this sample may be carry-over from other donors' samples. The chain links TRBV20-1 to TRBJ2-3, with TRBD2 matching 7 bases. Sequencing was done on a sample of breast tumor tissue. The CDR3 region is CSAPKRSGEDASTDTQYF. The CDR3 DNA is TGCAGTGCCCCCAAACGAAGCGGGGAGGATGCTAGCACAGATACGCAGTATTTT.